This passage covers 14 T cell receptor beta chains from one sample sequenced in a study of CD8 T cells in Susac syndrome. With random hexamers, reverse transcription was performed on roughly 0.45 to 1 ug of RNA. TCRdb ran MiXCR on the immunoSEQ multiplex PCR reads and lists one entry per CDR3 protein. This sample carries about 130,000 distinct CDR3 sequences, around 95% of them seen once, and the ten largest clones take over 0.15%. Sequencing input: CD8+ T cells from PBMCs. Source of these receptors: a human donor with Susac syndrome.

This clonotype was counted between two and nine times. This chain connects TRBV5-4 to TRBJ2-1; D remains unclear. Per germline, CDR1 SGHNT and CDR2 YYREEE (reference sequence). The CDR3 covers 11 residues. Trimming shortened V by 3 bases and J by 8 bases, and 6 bases separated the two germline ends. The CDR3 loop reads CASSSSDEQFF. CDR3 bases: TGTGCCAGCAGCTCCTCTGATGAGCAGTTCTTC.

The chain joins TRBV19 to TRBJ2-7; 10 bases map to TRBD2. V gave up 7 bases and J gave up 2 bases; unmatched junction bases: 14. The CDR3 sequence is 17 residues long. CDR1 is LNHDA, CDR2 SQIVND, per germline (reference sequence). CDR3 protein: CASTRTSGGSAPYEQYF. CDR3 sequence (DNA): TGTGCCAGTACACGGACTAGCGGAGGAAGTGCCCCCTACGAGCAGTACTTC.

The V gene is TRBV20-1, the J gene TRBJ2-7; 8 bases agree with TRBD2. Germline lookup yields CDR1 DFQATT and CDR2 SNEGSKA (reference sequence). CDR3 length equals 15 residues. J gave up 0 bases and V 3 bases, and 7 bases lay outside the gene matches. The CDR3 sequence is CSAREIAGSSYEQYF. As DNA, the CDR3 is TGCAGTGCTAGGGAGATAGCGGGGAGCTCCTACGAGCAGTACTTC.

J is TRBJ2-6 and V is TRBV9; possibly TRBD1 for D (6 bases). Deletions cut 0 bases from V and 2 bases from J, with 24 bases between. Per the germline V gene, CDR1 is SGDLS and CDR2 is YYNGEE. The CDR3 extends over 21 amino acids. CDR3 nucleotides: TGTGCCAGCAGCGTAGCTCCTAGGACAGCTCCGGATTCAGCTGGGGCCAACGTCCTGACTTTC. Translation gives CASSVAPRTAPDSAGANVLTF. Variable domain in full (rest from reference TRBV9 and TRBJ2-6): DSGVTQTPKHLITATGQRVTLRCSPRSGDLSVYWYQQSLDQGLQFLIQYYNGEERAKGNILERFSAQQFPDLHSELNLSSLELGDSALYFCASSVAPRTAPDSAGANVLTFGAGSRLTVL.

The V call is TRBV9, the J call TRBJ2-1, with TRBD2 matching over 8 bases. Germline-derived CDR1 and CDR2 are SGDLS and YYNGEE. The CDR3 is 16 residues long. Losses at the gene ends were 4 bases for V and 7 bases for J; bases not matched to a gene: 13. In nucleotides, the CDR3 is TGTGCCAGCAGCCCCCTTGGGAGCGGGAGTTTTAATGAGCAGTTCTTC. The encoded protein is CASSPLGSGSFNEQFF.

V is TRBV9 and J is TRBJ1-3, with unresolved D. The germline gives CDR1 SGDLS, CDR2 YYNGEE. The CDR3 contains 19 residues. V was clipped by 3 bases and J by 0 bases, with 22 bases between them. The CDR3 reads CASSGGSHSPFVSGNTIYF. The CDR3 nucleotides read TGTGCCAGCAGCGGCGGGTCACACAGTCCCTTTGTCTCTGGAAACACCATATATTTT.

The rearrangement uses TRBV13 and TRBJ2-7, with D possibly being TRBD2 (6 bases). The V and J ends lost 5 bases and 6 bases respectively, with 11 bases between them. Germline values: CDR1 PRHDT, CDR2 FYEKMQ (reference sequence). The CDR3 has 12 residues. The CDR3 sequence is CASSPGGVEQYF. DNA of the CDR3: TGTGCCAGCAGCCCCGGCGGGGTCGAGCAGTACTTC.

The chain is built from TRBV30 and TRBJ2-4; 9 positions match TRBD1. Germline V lookup: CDR1 GTSNPN, CDR2 SVGIG (reference sequence). This CDR3 comprises 14 residues. Unmatched junction bases numbered 4, after V lost 3 bases and J lost 4 bases. CDR3 loop: CAWSSGTGKNIQYF. CDR3 DNA: TGTGCCTGGAGCTCCGGGACAGGGAAAAACATTCAGTACTTC.

V gene TRBV4-1 combines with J gene TRBJ2-7, with 9 nucleotides matching TRBD1. The length of the CDR3 is 16 residues. V lost 4 bases, J lost 6 bases, and 13 bases stayed unmatched. Germline V lookup: CDR1 MGHRA, CDR2 YSYEKL. In DNA, the CDR3 is TGCGCCAGCAGCCCGAGTCCCGGGACAGGGCCGCTCGAGCAGTACTTC. This gives the protein CASSPSPGTGPLEQYF.

The chain has TRBV11-2 and TRBJ2-3, with D possibly being TRBD2 (6 bases). There are 15 residues in the CDR3. V lost 5 bases to trimming and J lost 6 bases, with 18 bases between them. Germline loops: CDR1 SGHAT, CDR2 FQNNGV. The CDR3 loop is CASSPPGLTADTQYF. The CDR3 DNA reads TGTGCCAGCAGCCCACCGGGACTCACCGCGGATACGCAGTATTTT.

V gene TRBV12-3 or TRBV12-4 combines with J gene TRBJ2-1; 7 bases line up with TRBD2. This CDR3 has 15 amino acids. V lost 3 bases and J lost 10; bases outside the gene matches: 12. The CDR3 DNA follows: TGTGCCAGCAGTTTGGACCGGGGGGAATGGGGAGAGCAGTTCTTC. Translated: CASSLDRGEWGEQFF.

The rearrangement uses TRBV10-3 and TRBJ2-5; 9 bases map to TRBD2. Trimming cost V 0 bases and J 3 bases; bases outside gene matches: 5. CDR1 is ENHRY, CDR2 SYGVKD, per germline. This CDR3 has 16 residues. As DNA, the CDR3 is TGTGCCATCAGTGAGTCTGCGCGGGAGGGTGAAGAGACCCAGTACTTC. Translation gives CAISESAREGEETQYF.

The chain couples TRBV11-3 to TRBJ2-1; D call uncertain. V lost 0 bases, J lost 5 bases, and 11 bases lay in between. This CDR3 region has 15 residues. CDR1 is SGHNT and CDR2 is YENEEA in the germline V gene. The DNA for the CDR3 is TGTGCCAGCAGCTTAGAAGTGGGTTCCCACAATGAGCAGTTCTTC. Residues: CASSLEVGSHNEQFF. Variable domain in full (rest from reference TRBV11-3 and TRBJ2-1): EAGVVQSPRYKIIEKKQPVAFWCNPISGHNTLYWYLQNLGQGPELLIRYENEEAVDDSQLPKDRFSAERLKGVDSTLKIQPAELGDSAVYLCASSLEVGSHNEQFFGPGTRLTVL.

V usage is TRBV4-1 and J usage is TRBJ2-5, with D hard to call. The CDR3 totals 15 residues. Between the trimmed V and J ends, which lost 0 bases and 1 base, there was a span of 9 bases. CDR1 and CDR2 (germline): MGHRA, YSYEKL. CDR3 residues: CASSQEFNSQETQYF. Here the CDR3 DNA reads TGCGCCAGCAGCCAAGAATTTAACAGCCAAGAGACCCAGTACTTC.